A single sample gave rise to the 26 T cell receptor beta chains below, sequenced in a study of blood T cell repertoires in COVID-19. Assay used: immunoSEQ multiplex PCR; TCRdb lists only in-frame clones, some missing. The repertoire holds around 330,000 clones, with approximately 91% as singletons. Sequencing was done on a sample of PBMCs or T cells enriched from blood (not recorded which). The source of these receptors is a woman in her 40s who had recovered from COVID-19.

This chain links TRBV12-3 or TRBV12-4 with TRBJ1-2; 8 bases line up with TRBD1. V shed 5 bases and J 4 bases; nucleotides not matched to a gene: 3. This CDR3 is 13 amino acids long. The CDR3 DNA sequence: TGTGCCAGCAGTGGGACAGGTCTCTATGGCTACACCTTC. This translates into CASSGTGLYGYTF.

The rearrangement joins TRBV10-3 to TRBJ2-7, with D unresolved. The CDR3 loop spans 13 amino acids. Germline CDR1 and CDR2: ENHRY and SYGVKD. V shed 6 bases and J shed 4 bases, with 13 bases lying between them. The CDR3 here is CAISPGGKYEQYF. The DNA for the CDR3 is TGTGCCATCAGCCCCGGCGGAAAATACGAGCAGTACTTC.

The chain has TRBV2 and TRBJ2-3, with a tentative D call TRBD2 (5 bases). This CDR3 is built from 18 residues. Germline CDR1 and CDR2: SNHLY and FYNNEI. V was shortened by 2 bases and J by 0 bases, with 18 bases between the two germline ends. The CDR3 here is CASSELNREGASTDTQYF. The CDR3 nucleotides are TGTGCCAGCAGTGAATTAAATCGAGAGGGTGCAAGCACAGATACGCAGTATTTT.

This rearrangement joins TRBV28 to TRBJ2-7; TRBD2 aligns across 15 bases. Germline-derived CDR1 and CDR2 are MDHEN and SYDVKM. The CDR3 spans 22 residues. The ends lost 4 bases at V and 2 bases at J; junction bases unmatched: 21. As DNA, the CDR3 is TGTGCCAGCAGTTCAACATGGACAACCGGGACTAGCGGGAGGTACCCCACCTACGAGCAGTACTTC. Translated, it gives CASSSTWTTGTSGRYPTYEQYF.

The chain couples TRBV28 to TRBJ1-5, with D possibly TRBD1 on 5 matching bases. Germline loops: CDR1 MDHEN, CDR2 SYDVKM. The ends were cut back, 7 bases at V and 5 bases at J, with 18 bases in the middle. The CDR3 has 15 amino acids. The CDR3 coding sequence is TGTGCCAGCACCCTGGCAGGGCCCGTACATCAGCCCCAGCATTTT. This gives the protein CASTLAGPVHQPQHF.

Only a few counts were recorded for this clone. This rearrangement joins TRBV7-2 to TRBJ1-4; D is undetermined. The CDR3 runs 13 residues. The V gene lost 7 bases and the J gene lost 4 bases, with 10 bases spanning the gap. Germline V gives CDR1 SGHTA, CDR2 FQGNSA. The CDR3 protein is CASTWNYNEKLFF. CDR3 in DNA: TGTGCCAGCACATGGAACTATAATGAAAAACTGTTTTTT.

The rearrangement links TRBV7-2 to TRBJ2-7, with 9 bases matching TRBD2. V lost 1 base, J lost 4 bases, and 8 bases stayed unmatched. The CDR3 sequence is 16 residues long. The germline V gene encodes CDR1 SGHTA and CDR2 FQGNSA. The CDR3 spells CASSLGTSVIGYEQYF. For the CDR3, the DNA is TGTGCCAGCAGCTTAGGGACTAGCGTAATTGGGTACGAGCAGTACTTC.

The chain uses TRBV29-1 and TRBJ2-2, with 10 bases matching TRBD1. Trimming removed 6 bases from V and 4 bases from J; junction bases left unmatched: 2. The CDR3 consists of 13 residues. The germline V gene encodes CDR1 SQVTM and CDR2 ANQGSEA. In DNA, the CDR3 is TGCAGCGTGAGGACAGGGGGCACCGGGGAGCTGTTTTTT. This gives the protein CSVRTGGTGELFF.

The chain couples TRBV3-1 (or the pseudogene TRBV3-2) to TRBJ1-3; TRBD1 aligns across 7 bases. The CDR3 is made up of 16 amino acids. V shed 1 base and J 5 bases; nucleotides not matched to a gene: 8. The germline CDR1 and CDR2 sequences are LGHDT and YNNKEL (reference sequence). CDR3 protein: CASSQGLDRERNTIYF. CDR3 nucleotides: TGTGCCAGCAGCCAAGGGCTCGACAGGGAAAGAAACACCATATATTTT.

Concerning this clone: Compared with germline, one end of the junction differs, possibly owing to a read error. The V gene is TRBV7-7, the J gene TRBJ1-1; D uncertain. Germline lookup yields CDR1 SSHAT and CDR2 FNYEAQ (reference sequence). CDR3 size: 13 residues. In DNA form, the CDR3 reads TGTGCTAGCAGCCCCGGGTTCGGCACTGAAGCTTTCTTT. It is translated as CASSPGFGTEAFF.

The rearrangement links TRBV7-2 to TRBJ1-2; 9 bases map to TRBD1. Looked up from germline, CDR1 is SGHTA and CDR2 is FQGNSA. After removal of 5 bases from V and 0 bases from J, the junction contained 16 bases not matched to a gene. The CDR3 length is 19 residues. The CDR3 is CASSPSSPGTGHSNYGYTF. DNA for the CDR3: TGTGCCAGCAGCCCATCGAGCCCCGGGACAGGGCATTCTAACTATGGCTACACCTTC.

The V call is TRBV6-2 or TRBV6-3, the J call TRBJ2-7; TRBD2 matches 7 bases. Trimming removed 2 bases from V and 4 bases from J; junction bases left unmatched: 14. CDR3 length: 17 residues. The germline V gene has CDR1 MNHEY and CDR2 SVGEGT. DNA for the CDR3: TGTGCCAGCAGTTACCCAAGTGACAGCGGGATCGAGTACGAGCAGTACTTC. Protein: CASSYPSDSGIEYEQYF.

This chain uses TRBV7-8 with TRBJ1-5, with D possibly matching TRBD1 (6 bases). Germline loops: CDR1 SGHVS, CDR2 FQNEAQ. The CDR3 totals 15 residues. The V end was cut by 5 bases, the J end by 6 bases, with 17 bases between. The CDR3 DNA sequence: TGTGCCAGCAGCCGAAGTGGCAGGGGAGTTCAGCCCCAGCATTTT. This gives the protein CASSRSGRGVQPQHF.

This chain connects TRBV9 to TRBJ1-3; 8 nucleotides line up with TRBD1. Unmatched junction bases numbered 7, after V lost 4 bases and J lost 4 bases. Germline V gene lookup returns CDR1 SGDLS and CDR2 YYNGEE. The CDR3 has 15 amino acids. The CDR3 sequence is CASSPRTGSGNTIYF. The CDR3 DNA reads TGTGCCAGCAGCCCCCGGACAGGGAGCGGAAACACCATATATTTT.

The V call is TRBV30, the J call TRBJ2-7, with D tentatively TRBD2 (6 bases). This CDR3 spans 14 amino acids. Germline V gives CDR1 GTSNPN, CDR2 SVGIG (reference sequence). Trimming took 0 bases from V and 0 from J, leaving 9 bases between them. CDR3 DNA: TGTGCCTGGAGTGTACCGGGGGACTCCTACGAGCAGTACTTC. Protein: CAWSVPGDSYEQYF.

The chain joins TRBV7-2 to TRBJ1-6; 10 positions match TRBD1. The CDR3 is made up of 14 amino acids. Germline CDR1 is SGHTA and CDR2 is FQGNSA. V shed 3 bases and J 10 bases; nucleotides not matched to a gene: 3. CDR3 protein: CASSLRQGASPLHF. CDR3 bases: TGTGCCAGCAGCTTGAGACAGGGGGCCTCACCCCTCCACTTT.

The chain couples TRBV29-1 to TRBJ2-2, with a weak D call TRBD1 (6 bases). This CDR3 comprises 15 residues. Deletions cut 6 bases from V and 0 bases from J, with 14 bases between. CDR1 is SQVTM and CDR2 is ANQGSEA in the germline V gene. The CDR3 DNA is TGCAGCGTAACCAGGGACACTTCGAACACCGGGGAGCTGTTTTTT. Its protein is CSVTRDTSNTGELFF.

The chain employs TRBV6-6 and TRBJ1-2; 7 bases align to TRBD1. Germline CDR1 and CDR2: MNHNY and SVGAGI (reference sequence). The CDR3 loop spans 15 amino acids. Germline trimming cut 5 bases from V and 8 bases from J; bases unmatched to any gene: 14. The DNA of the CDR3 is TGTGCCAGCAGTCCGGGACAGATAACGTTCGGCGGCTACACCTTC. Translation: CASSPGQITFGGYTF.

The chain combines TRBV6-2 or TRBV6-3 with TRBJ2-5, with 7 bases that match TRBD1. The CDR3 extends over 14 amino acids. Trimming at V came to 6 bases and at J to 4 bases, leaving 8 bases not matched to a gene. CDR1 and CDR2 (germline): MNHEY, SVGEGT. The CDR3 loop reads CASSLDRDSETQYF. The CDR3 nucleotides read TGTGCCAGCAGCCTCGACAGGGATTCAGAGACCCAGTACTTC.

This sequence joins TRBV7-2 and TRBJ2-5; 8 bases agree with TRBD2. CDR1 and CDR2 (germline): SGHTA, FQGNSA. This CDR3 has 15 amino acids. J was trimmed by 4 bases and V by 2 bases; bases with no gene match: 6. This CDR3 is CASSLNGGAIETQYF. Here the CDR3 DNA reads TGTGCCAGCAGCTTAAACGGGGGGGCCATAGAGACCCAGTACTTC.

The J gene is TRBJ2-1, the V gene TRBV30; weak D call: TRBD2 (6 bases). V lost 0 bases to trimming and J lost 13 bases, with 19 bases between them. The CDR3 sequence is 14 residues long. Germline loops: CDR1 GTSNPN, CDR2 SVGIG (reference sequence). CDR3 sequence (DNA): TGTGCCTGGAGTGTACAAATGGGGGGTGGCGCCCAGTTCTTC. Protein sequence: CAWSVQMGGGAQFF.

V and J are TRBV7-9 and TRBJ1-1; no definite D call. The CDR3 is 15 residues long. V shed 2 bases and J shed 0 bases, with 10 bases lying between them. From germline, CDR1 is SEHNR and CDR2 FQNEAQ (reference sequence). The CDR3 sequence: CASSLSGGMNTEAFF. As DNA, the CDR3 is TGTGCCAGCAGCTTAAGTGGTGGCATGAACACTGAAGCTTTCTTT.

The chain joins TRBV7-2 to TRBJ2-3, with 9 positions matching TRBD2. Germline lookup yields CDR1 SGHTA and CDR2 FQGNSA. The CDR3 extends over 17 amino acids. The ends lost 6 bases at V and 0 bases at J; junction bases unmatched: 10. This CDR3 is CASRKRREGASTDTQYF. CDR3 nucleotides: TGTGCCAGCAGAAAAAGGCGGGAGGGAGCTAGCACAGATACGCAGTATTTT. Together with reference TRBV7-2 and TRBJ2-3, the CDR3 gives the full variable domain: GAGVSQSPSNKVTEKGKDVELRCDPISGHTALYWYRQSLGQGLEFLIYFQGNSAPDKSGLPSDRFSAERTGGSVSTLTIQRTQQEDSAVYLCASRKRREGASTDTQYFGPGTRLTVL.

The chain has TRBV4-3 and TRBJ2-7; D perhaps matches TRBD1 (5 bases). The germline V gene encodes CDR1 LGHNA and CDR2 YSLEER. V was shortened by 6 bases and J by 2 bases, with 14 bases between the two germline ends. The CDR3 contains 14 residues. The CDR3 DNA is TGCGCCAGCAGTCCAGGGCAGTTTGCCTACGAGCAGTACTTC. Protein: CASSPGQFAYEQYF.

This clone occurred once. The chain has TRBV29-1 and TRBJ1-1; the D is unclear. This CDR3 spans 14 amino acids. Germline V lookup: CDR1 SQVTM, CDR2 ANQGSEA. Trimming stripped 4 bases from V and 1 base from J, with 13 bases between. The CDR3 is CSVVPPPGNTEAFF. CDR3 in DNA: TGCAGCGTTGTTCCTCCCCCAGGGAACACTGAAGCTTTCTTT.

In DNA, the CDR3 is TGTGCCAGTAGTATCGAAGCGGGAGGTTACGAGCAGTACTTC. It yields the protein CASSIEAGGYEQYF. The chain couples TRBV19 to TRBJ2-7; 9 bases match TRBD2. The germline V gene has CDR1 LNHDA and CDR2 SQIVND (reference sequence). CDR3 length: 14 residues. J was trimmed by 4 bases and V by 3 bases; bases with no gene match: 4.